This TCR beta chain was found in a study of beta chain features in type 1 diabetes. Study-wide results and caveats: At VDJ recombination sites, type 1 diabetes patients had fewer insertions and more deleted nucleotides. Shorter templates may be favored by PCR, equally so in patients and controls. In the patient group, naive, central memory and Treg TCRB repertoires seemed more alike than in the healthy donor group.

Points on this clone: Its antigen is not identified.

The germline gives CDR1 MNHEY, CDR2 SVGAGI. This CDR3 region has 11 residues. The V end was cut by 8 bases, the J end by 7 bases, with 8 bases between. The authors reverse transcribed all of the isolated RNA, so sequencing captured expressed TCRB transcripts. Naive, central memory and regulatory T cell samples averaged approximately 3.5 million immunoSEQ reads each. The data were produced by immunoSEQ multiplex PCR, yet TCRdb's version contains in-frame clones alone and is incomplete. The data contain around 300,000 clones, 14% of them singletons. The clonotype comes from a man in his thirties or forties in good health. Sequences were obtained from central memory CD4+ T cells from blood. The chain combines TRBV6-5 with TRBJ1-4; D is uncertain. The CDR3 sequence: CASYGSEKLFF. Written as DNA, the CDR3 is TGTGCCAGCTATGGCAGTGAAAAACTGTTTTTT.